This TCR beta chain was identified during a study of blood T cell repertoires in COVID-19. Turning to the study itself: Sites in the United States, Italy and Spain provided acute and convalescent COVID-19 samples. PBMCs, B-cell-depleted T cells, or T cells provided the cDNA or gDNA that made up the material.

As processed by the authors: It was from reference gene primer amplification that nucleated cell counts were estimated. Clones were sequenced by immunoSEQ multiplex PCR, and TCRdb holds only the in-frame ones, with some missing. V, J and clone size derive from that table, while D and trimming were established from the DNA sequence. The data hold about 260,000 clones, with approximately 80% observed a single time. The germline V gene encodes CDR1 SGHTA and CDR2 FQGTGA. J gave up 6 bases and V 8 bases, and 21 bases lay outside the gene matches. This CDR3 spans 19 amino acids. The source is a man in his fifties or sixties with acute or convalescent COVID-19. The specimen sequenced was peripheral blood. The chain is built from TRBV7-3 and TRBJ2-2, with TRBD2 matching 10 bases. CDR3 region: CASGPPGLAFSFGAGELFF. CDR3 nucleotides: TGTGCCAGCGGGCCGCCGGGACTAGCGTTTTCATTTGGAGCCGGGGAGCTGTTTTTT. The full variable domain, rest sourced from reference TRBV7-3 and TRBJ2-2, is GAGVSQTPSNKVTEKGKYVELRCDPISGHTALYWYRQSLGQGPEFLIYFQGTGAADDSGLPNDRFFAVRPEGSVSTLKIQRTERGDSAVYLCASGPPGLAFSFGAGELFFGEGSRLTVL.